These 3 T cell receptor beta chains originate from one sample sequenced in a study of cytomegalovirus exposure and HLA in healthy donors. PCR used 60 Vbeta primers and 13 Jbeta primers. TCRdb's copy holds only in-frame clones and misses some; the assay was immunoSEQ multiplex PCR. The data show roughly 150,000 clones, 80% seen once. The sequenced sample was PBMCs. The receptor source for this set is a man between 18 and 29 years old in good health and CMV-seropositive.

This sequence joins TRBV5-4 and TRBJ2-3, with D perhaps matching TRBD2 (6 bases). Deletions cut 4 bases from V and 4 bases from J, with 25 bases between. CDR1 SGHNT and CDR2 YYREEE come from the germline V gene (reference sequence). CDR3 length equals 18 residues. The CDR3 DNA reads TGTGCCAGCAGCCAGACTAGTGGGGGGTCTTTAGACCCAGATACGCAGTATTTT. The encoded protein is CASSQTSGGSLDPDTQYF.

This clone was observed a handful of times. V gene TRBV19 combines with J gene TRBJ1-2; no definite D call. Between the trimmed V and J ends, which lost 1 base and 4 bases, there was a span of 16 bases. The germline gives CDR1 LNHDA, CDR2 SQIVND (reference sequence). The CDR3 has 16 residues. The CDR3 nucleotides read TGTGCCAGTAGTATAGGGTACAGCCAAGCTATCTATGGCTACACCTTC. Translating it yields CASSIGYSQAIYGYTF.

V gene TRBV4-1 combines with J gene TRBJ1-2; the match to TRBD1 covers 7 bases. V gave up 2 bases and J gave up 1 base; unmatched junction bases: 13. The CDR3 is made up of 18 amino acids. From germline, CDR1 is MGHRA and CDR2 YSYEKL. The CDR3 loop reads CASSQFLADRPINYGYTF. The CDR3 DNA sequence: TGCGCCAGCAGCCAATTTCTCGCGGACAGGCCAATTAACTATGGCTACACCTTC.